The 17 T cell receptor beta chains in this list originate from one sample, sequenced in a study of identical twins. TCRdb redid the calling of the 5' RACE reads with MiXCR, one entry per CDR3 protein. The data hold 350,000 to 500,000 distinct CDR3 sequences, with 15% to 20% observed a single time. The source material was naive T cells sorted from blood. The receptor set was obtained from a man aged 50 to 59 in good health.

This clonotype was recorded many times. The junction shows a germline mismatch at one end, possibly a read error. The chain recombines TRBV12-3 or TRBV12-4 with TRBJ2-3, with a possible D match to TRBD1 (6 bases). The CDR3 has 12 residues. CDR3 coding DNA: TGTGCCAGCAGTCGCACAGGGTTTCGTCCCGCCTTT. It translates to CASSRTGFRPAF.

A note on this clonotype: A much more abundant neighbour one base away suggests this may be a read error. This chain connects TRBV6-2 or TRBV6-3 to TRBJ1-6; no firm D call. Germline CDR1 and CDR2: MNHEY and SVGEGT. The CDR3 totals 15 residues. Deletions cut 4 bases from V and 6 bases from J, with 13 bases between. This CDR3 is CASSFAAGSNSPLHF. CDR3 in DNA: TGTGCCAGCAGTTTCGCGGCAGGTTCTAATTCACCCCTCCACTTT.

This clonotype was counted a few times. The rearrangement links TRBV4-3 to TRBJ2-7; D remains unclear. This CDR3 contains 15 residues. In germline, CDR1 is LGHNA, CDR2 YSLEER. Trimming left V 4 bases short and J 3 bases short, with 16 bases between. CDR3 in DNA: TGCGCCAGCAGCCTTAACCCGGGTCCCTTCTACGAGCAGTACTTC. It translates to CASSLNPGPFYEQYF.

The V gene is TRBV10-3, the J gene TRBJ1-1, with 8 bases fitting TRBD1. The CDR3 sequence is 15 residues long. Germline V gene data show CDR1 as ENHRY and CDR2 as SYGVKD. V trimming: 4 bases; J trimming: 1 base; junction bases outside the gene matches: 5. Here the CDR3 DNA reads TGTGCCATCAGTGGGTTAGGACAGGGGAACACTGAAGCTTTCTTT. Its protein product is CAISGLGQGNTEAFF.

This clonotype was seen many times. This sequence joins TRBV18 and TRBJ2-7; 8 bases are a match to TRBD2. J lost 0 bases, V lost 5 bases, and 6 bases had no gene match. The CDR3 loop spans 15 amino acids. Germline CDR1 KGHSH, CDR2 LQKENI. The CDR3 region has the DNA TGTGCCAGCTCAATAGCGGGACTAATCTCCTACGAGCAGTACTTC. Its protein is CASSIAGLISYEQYF.

The genes are TRBV2 and TRBJ2-2, with TRBD2 matching over 10 bases. CDR3 length: 15 residues. V was pared by 6 bases and J by 5 bases, with 6 bases of the junction left unmatched. Germline values: CDR1 SNHLY, CDR2 FYNNEI. CDR3 in DNA: TGTGCCAGCAGACCAGCGGGGGGGCGGACCGGGGAGCTGTTTTTT. It yields the protein CASRPAGGRTGELFF.

The sample holds many counts of this clonotype. This sequence joins TRBV4-3 and TRBJ1-4; D uncertain. Trimming removed 1 base from V and 5 bases from J, with 11 bases in between. Germline V gives CDR1 LGHNA, CDR2 YSLEER. This CDR3 is built from 15 residues. The CDR3 bases are TGCGCCAGCAGCCAAGTAATGGCAGCAAATGAAAAACTGTTTTTT. It encodes CASSQVMAANEKLFF.

The chain carries TRBV28 and TRBJ1-2, with D unclear. V lost 2 bases and J lost 2, with 6 bases in between. This CDR3 is 13 amino acids long. Per the germline V gene, CDR1 is MDHEN and CDR2 is SYDVKM. CDR3: CASSLKRNYGYTF. The CDR3 DNA reads TGTGCCAGCAGTTTAAAACGGAACTATGGCTACACCTTC.

This clonotype was detected many times. The rearrangement uses TRBV9 and TRBJ1-6; tentatively, D is TRBD1 (5 bases). The V gene's germline CDR1 is SGDLS and CDR2 YYNGEE. The CDR3 runs to 15 residues. V was cut by 0 bases and J by 7 bases, with 11 bases left in between. The CDR3 loop is CASSVAGGANSPLHF. In nucleotides, the CDR3 is TGTGCCAGCAGCGTAGCCGGGGGTGCAAATTCACCCCTCCACTTT.

This clonotype turned up a few times. This CDR3 reads CASRATNTGELFF. In DNA, the CDR3 is TGTGCCAGCAGGGCTACGAACACCGGGGAGCTGTTTTTT. The V gene is TRBV12-3 or TRBV12-4, the J gene TRBJ2-2; D gene unclear. The CDR3 has 13 residues. The V end lost 6 bases, the J end lost 0 bases, and 5 bases lay between the germline ends.

This clonotype showed up many times. J is TRBJ2-1 and V is TRBV20-1, with D perhaps TRBD2 (6 bases). The germline V gene has CDR1 DFQATT and CDR2 SNEGSKA (reference sequence). The V end lost 5 bases, the J end lost 8 bases, and 13 bases lay between the germline ends. The CDR3 spans 12 residues. CDR3 sequence reads: CSALRREHEQFF. As DNA, the CDR3 is TGCAGTGCTCTCCGGCGGGAACATGAGCAGTTCTTC.

The rearrangement links TRBV5-1 to TRBJ2-7, with TRBD1 as a possible D gene (6 bases). This CDR3 is 13 amino acids long. Per germline, CDR1 SGHRS and CDR2 YFSETQ. Trimming removed 4 bases from V and 5 bases from J, with 13 bases in between. In DNA form, the CDR3 reads TGCGCCAGCAGCAGCAACAGGGCCGACGAGCAGTACTTC. Translated: CASSSNRADEQYF.

This chain connects TRBV4-2 to TRBJ2-7; D call uncertain. Per the germline V gene, CDR1 is LGHNA and CDR2 is YNFKEQ. The germline V and J ends were trimmed by 0 bases and 3 bases, with 6 bases remaining between them. The CDR3 consists of 13 residues. The CDR3 region has the DNA TGTGCCAGCAGCCAAGAGGTACTCTACGAGCAGTACTTC. It translates to CASSQEVLYEQYF.

The chain links TRBV5-4 to TRBJ2-6; D gene uncertain. Per germline, CDR1 SGHNT and CDR2 YYREEE (reference sequence). V lost 3 bases and J lost 2, with 6 bases in between. The length of the CDR3 is 14 residues. CDR3 residues: CASSYQAGANVLTF. CDR3 coding DNA: TGTGCCAGCAGCTACCAGGCTGGGGCCAACGTCCTGACTTTC.

This clonotype has just a few counts. V gene TRBV12-3 or TRBV12-4 combines with J gene TRBJ2-7; TRBD1 matches at 12 bases. CDR3 length: 15 amino acids. The V gene end was trimmed by 6 bases and the J gene end by 6 bases; junction bases not matched to a gene: 9. The CDR3 DNA reads TGTGCCAGCAGAAAGTCCGGGACAGGGGGCGTCGAGCAGTACTTC. It encodes CASRKSGTGGVEQYF.

The table lists this clonotype with many counts. The chain combines TRBV4-2 with TRBJ2-7, with D unclear. Germline V gives CDR1 LGHNA, CDR2 YNFKEQ. The CDR3 length is 15 residues. The V end lost 0 bases, the J end lost 3 bases, and 12 bases lay between the germline ends. The CDR3 DNA is TGTGCCAGCAGCCAAGAACGTTGGCAGTTCTACGAGCAGTACTTC. Residues: CASSQERWQFYEQYF.

This clonotype was detected many times. The J gene is TRBJ2-1, the V gene TRBV6-5; D might be TRBD2 (6 bases). Between the trimmed V and J ends, which lost 0 bases and 6 bases, there was a span of 9 bases. This CDR3 has 14 residues. Germline loops: CDR1 MNHEY, CDR2 SVGAGI. The CDR3 nucleotides are TGTGCCAGCAGTTACTCATTAGCGGCCAATGAGCAGTTCTTC. Amino acid sequence: CASSYSLAANEQFF.